A selection of T cell receptor beta chains follows, all from one sample in a study of blood T cell repertoires in COVID-19. This table comes from immunoSEQ multiplex PCR, and its TCRdb copy is limited to in-frame clones, with some not included. The sample carries 150,000 to 250,000 clones, roughly four fifths recorded once. Sequencing was carried out using PBMCs or T cells enriched from blood (not recorded which). The source is a man aged 35 to 55 who had recovered from COVID-19. Both conserved end residues are part of each CDR3. Fields, in order: clone size, J gene, D gene, V gene, CDR3 DNA, CDR3 protein. D genes are given only for firm matches. Clone size appears in some rows only: once, few, many, or a class for an expanded clone.

abundance: NA
j_gene: TRBJ1-6
d_gene: TRBD1
v_gene: TRBV15
CDR3nt: TGTGCCACCAGACTCAGGGGGAAAAATTCACCCCTCCACTTT
CDR3aa: CATRLRGKNSPLHF

abundance: NA
j_gene: TRBJ2-1
d_gene: TRBD2
v_gene: TRBV28
CDR3nt: TGTGCCAGCAGATTACTAGCGGTCTCCTACAATGAGCAGTTCTTC
CDR3aa: CASRLLAVSYNEQFF

abundance: once
j_gene: TRBJ1-2
d_gene: TRBD1
v_gene: TRBV7-3
CDR3nt: TGTGCCAGCAGCCCGGGACAGGGGCGATACGGCTACACCTTC
CDR3aa: CASSPGQGRYGYTF

abundance: NA
j_gene: TRBJ2-2
d_gene: NA
v_gene: TRBV28
CDR3nt: TGTGCCAGCACCCCAACCGGGAGCGTCGGGGAGCTGTTTTTT
CDR3aa: CASTPTGSVGELFF

abundance: NA
j_gene: TRBJ1-2
d_gene: NA
v_gene: TRBV2
CDR3nt: TGTGCCAGCAGGGAGTGGAGTGGGGGGGATGGCTACACCTTC
CDR3aa: CASREWSGGDGYTF

abundance: NA
j_gene: TRBJ2-2
d_gene: TRBD1
v_gene: TRBV25-1
CDR3nt: TGTGCCAGCAGTGTGGGACAGGGAGTCACCGGGGAGCTGTTTTTT
CDR3aa: CASSVGQGVTGELFF

abundance: NA
j_gene: TRBJ1-5
d_gene: NA
v_gene: TRBV10-3
CDR3nt: TGTGCCATCAGTGAGTCGCGTGATCAGCCCCAGCATTTT
CDR3aa: CAISESRDQPQHF

abundance: NA
j_gene: TRBJ2-3
d_gene: TRBD1
v_gene: TRBV5-1
CDR3nt: TGCGCCAGCAGCCAGACAGGGATCACAGATACGCAGTATTTT
CDR3aa: CASSQTGITDTQYF

abundance: NA
j_gene: TRBJ2-1
d_gene: NA
v_gene: TRBV10-3
CDR3nt: TGTGCCATCAGCCTACAGGGCAATGAGCAGTTCTTC
CDR3aa: CAISLQGNEQFF

abundance: NA
j_gene: TRBJ1-5
d_gene: TRBD1
v_gene: TRBV6-1
CDR3nt: TGTGCCAGCAGCGAACCACAGGGGAGTGGGGGATATCAGCCCCAGCATTTT
CDR3aa: CASSEPQGSGGYQPQHF

abundance: NA
j_gene: TRBJ1-2
d_gene: TRBD1
v_gene: TRBV5-1
CDR3nt: TGCGCCAGCAGCTCCGGACAGGCATACTATGGCTACACCTTC
CDR3aa: CASSSGQAYYGYTF

abundance: few
j_gene: TRBJ2-2
d_gene: NA
v_gene: TRBV6-2/TRBV6-3
CDR3nt: TGTGCCAGCAGTTACCCTACTACCGGGGAGCTGTTTTTT
CDR3aa: CASSYPTTGELFF

abundance: NA
j_gene: TRBJ2-5
d_gene: NA
v_gene: TRBV27
CDR3nt: TGTGCCAGCAGTTTAATCGGGGGCCAAGAGACCCAGTACTTC
CDR3aa: CASSLIGGQETQYF

abundance: NA
j_gene: TRBJ2-5
d_gene: TRBD2
v_gene: TRBV7-8
CDR3nt: TGTGCCAGCAGCTTAGCTGGGCGACTAGCGGGAGAGACCCAGTACTTC
CDR3aa: CASSLAGRLAGETQYF

abundance: NA
j_gene: TRBJ2-1
d_gene: NA
v_gene: TRBV28
CDR3nt: TGTGCCAGCAGCCCAGGGACAATTTGGAGTGAGCAGTTCTTC
CDR3aa: CASSPGTIWSEQFF

abundance: NA
j_gene: TRBJ2-3
d_gene: TRBD2
v_gene: TRBV5-4
CDR3nt: TGTGCCAGCAGCTCGGGACTAGCAACCTCGGATACGCAGTATTTT
CDR3aa: CASSSGLATSDTQYF

abundance: NA
j_gene: TRBJ2-3
d_gene: TRBD2
v_gene: TRBV6-4
CDR3nt: TGTGCCAGCAGTGACTCTGCGGGAGGGCCAGATACGCAGTATTTT
CDR3aa: CASSDSAGGPDTQYF

abundance: NA
j_gene: TRBJ2-7
d_gene: TRBD1
v_gene: TRBV7-9
CDR3nt: TGTGCCAGCAGCGGCAGGACAGGCTTCAGGGAGCAGTACTTC
CDR3aa: CASSGRTGFREQYF

abundance: NA
j_gene: TRBJ1-1
d_gene: NA
v_gene: TRBV19
CDR3nt: TGTGCCAGTACCCCGGACGGGGGAATGAACACTGAAGCTTTCTTT
CDR3aa: CASTPDGGMNTEAFF

abundance: NA
j_gene: TRBJ2-7
d_gene: NA
v_gene: TRBV19
CDR3nt: TGTGCCAGTAGTATCGACCCGAACAGGGAGCAGTACTTC
CDR3aa: CASSIDPNREQYF

abundance: NA
j_gene: TRBJ2-2
d_gene: TRBD1
v_gene: TRBV9
CDR3nt: TGTGCCAGCGGGGACAGGGAAGTGACCGGGGAGCTGTTTTTT
CDR3aa: CASGDREVTGELFF

abundance: NA
j_gene: TRBJ1-2
d_gene: NA
v_gene: TRBV4-3
CDR3nt: TGCGCCAGCAGCCAGCGTACAGGCGCCGGCTCTGATGGCTACACCTTC
CDR3aa: CASSQRTGAGSDGYTF

abundance: once
j_gene: TRBJ2-3
d_gene: TRBD2
v_gene: TRBV2
CDR3nt: TGTGCCACCCTTAGCGGGAGAGTTACAGATACGCAGTATTTT
CDR3aa: CATLSGRVTDTQYF

abundance: NA
j_gene: TRBJ1-6
d_gene: NA
v_gene: TRBV6-2/TRBV6-3
CDR3nt: TGTGCCAGCAGTCTCCTAGGCAGCCTTCGGTCACCCCTCCACTTT
CDR3aa: CASSLLGSLRSPLHF

abundance: NA
j_gene: TRBJ2-7
d_gene: TRBD1
v_gene: TRBV25-1
CDR3nt: TGTGCCAGCAGTGATCCCACAGGGGGGACCTACGAGCAGTACTTC
CDR3aa: CASSDPTGGTYEQYF

abundance: NA
j_gene: TRBJ1-3
d_gene: NA
v_gene: TRBV6-2/TRBV6-3
CDR3nt: TGTGCCAGCAGTTACGACGAGAGCGGCACCATATATTTT
CDR3aa: CASSYDESGTIYF

abundance: NA
j_gene: TRBJ2-1
d_gene: TRBD2
v_gene: TRBV24-1
CDR3nt: TGTGCCACAAAGTCAGGGCTAGCGGGAATGAATGAGCAGTTCTTC
CDR3aa: CATKSGLAGMNEQFF

abundance: once
j_gene: TRBJ2-7
d_gene: TRBD2
v_gene: TRBV7-3
CDR3nt: TGTGCCAGCAGCCCAAGCGGGGGGTACGAGCAGTACTTC
CDR3aa: CASSPSGGYEQYF

abundance: NA
j_gene: TRBJ2-1
d_gene: NA
v_gene: TRBV4-1
CDR3nt: TGCGCCAGCAGCCGCACATTGCCAGGGCCCTCCTACAATGAGCAGTTCTTC
CDR3aa: CASSRTLPGPSYNEQFF

abundance: NA
j_gene: TRBJ1-4
d_gene: TRBD1
v_gene: TRBV18
CDR3nt: TGTGCCAGCTCGCCGGGACAGCCTAATGAAAAACTGTTTTTT
CDR3aa: CASSPGQPNEKLFF

abundance: NA
j_gene: TRBJ1-1
d_gene: NA
v_gene: TRBV2
CDR3nt: TGTGCCAGCACGTTAAGGGGCACTGAAGCTTTCTTT
CDR3aa: CASTLRGTEAFF

abundance: NA
j_gene: TRBJ2-1
d_gene: TRBD2
v_gene: TRBV19
CDR3nt: TGTGCCAGTAGACCAACGCCGGGACTAGCGGGAGGTAGGTCCTACAATGAGCAGTTCTTC
CDR3aa: CASRPTPGLAGGRSYNEQFF

abundance: few
j_gene: TRBJ1-5
d_gene: NA
v_gene: TRBV19
CDR3nt: TGTGCCAGTAGTATACAGGGTTATAGCAATCAGCCCCAGCATTTT
CDR3aa: CASSIQGYSNQPQHF

abundance: NA
j_gene: TRBJ2-1
d_gene: TRBD1
v_gene: TRBV6-5
CDR3nt: TGTGCCAGCAGCGGGACAGGGTTGAATGAGCAGTTCTTC
CDR3aa: CASSGTGLNEQFF

abundance: NA
j_gene: TRBJ2-5
d_gene: NA
v_gene: TRBV11-1
CDR3nt: TGTGCCAGCAGGTTTACGGGGATGCAAGAGACCCAGTACTTC
CDR3aa: CASRFTGMQETQYF

abundance: few
j_gene: TRBJ1-2
d_gene: NA
v_gene: TRBV30
CDR3nt: TGTGCCTGGAGTGCTTACAGGGAAGGGGGAACCTTC
CDR3aa: CAWSAYREGGTF

abundance: NA
j_gene: TRBJ2-5
d_gene: TRBD1
v_gene: TRBV4-3
CDR3nt: TGCGCCAGCAGCCAAGTTCTTCCCGGGACAGGGAGTTCCGAAGAGACCCAGTACTTC
CDR3aa: CASSQVLPGTGSSEETQYF

abundance: once
j_gene: TRBJ2-2
d_gene: NA
v_gene: TRBV6-5
CDR3nt: TGTGCCAGCAGTTACGTTAGCGGCCATAACACCGGGGAGCTGTTTTTT
CDR3aa: CASSYVSGHNTGELFF

abundance: NA
j_gene: TRBJ2-3
d_gene: TRBD2
v_gene: TRBV7-2
CDR3nt: TGTGCCAGCAGTTTGACTAGCGGGAGGATCGGAGATACGCAGTATTTT
CDR3aa: CASSLTSGRIGDTQYF

abundance: NA
j_gene: TRBJ2-3
d_gene: TRBD2
v_gene: TRBV5-1
CDR3nt: TGCGCCAGCAGCTTGTGGGGGAGGGCCGGCACAGATACGCAGTATTTT
CDR3aa: CASSLWGRAGTDTQYF

abundance: NA
j_gene: TRBJ2-3
d_gene: TRBD2
v_gene: TRBV3-1/TRBV3-2
CDR3nt: TGTGCCAGCAGCCGACGGACTAGCGGGAGATCAGATACGCAGTATTTT
CDR3aa: CASSRRTSGRSDTQYF

abundance: NA
j_gene: TRBJ1-4
d_gene: TRBD1
v_gene: TRBV28
CDR3nt: TGTGCCAGCAGTTTAAATTGGGCAGGGGGCGAAAAACTGTTTTTT
CDR3aa: CASSLNWAGGEKLFF

abundance: once
j_gene: TRBJ1-4
d_gene: NA
v_gene: TRBV9
CDR3nt: TGTGCCAGCAGCGTAGTGGCGGGTGATGAAAAACTGTTTTTT
CDR3aa: CASSVVAGDEKLFF

abundance: NA
j_gene: TRBJ1-2
d_gene: TRBD1
v_gene: TRBV5-5
CDR3nt: TGTGCCAGCAGCTTGGCTCGGGGTGGGACAGGGGAGATGGCACTCTATGGCTACACCTTC
CDR3aa: CASSLARGGTGEMALYGYTF

abundance: NA
j_gene: TRBJ1-6
d_gene: TRBD1
v_gene: TRBV5-1
CDR3nt: TGCGCCAGCAGCTTGGATGGGACAGGGCCCTTCAAAGGTGGTCCCCTCCACTTT
CDR3aa: CASSLDGTGPFKGGPLHF

abundance: NA
j_gene: TRBJ2-3
d_gene: NA
v_gene: TRBV10-2
CDR3nt: TGCGCCAGCAGTGTTGGAACAGAACTGTATTTT
CDR3aa: CASSVGTELYF